This T cell receptor beta chain was recorded in a study of blood T cell repertoires in COVID-19. On the study more broadly: PBMCs, B-cell-depleted T cells, or T cells provided the cDNA or gDNA that made up the material.

The table lists this clone with a count of one. Looked up from germline, CDR1 is KGHSH and CDR2 is LQKENI. V shed 2 bases and J 9 bases; nucleotides not matched to a gene: 5. This CDR3 is 16 amino acids long. Original methodology: How many nucleated cells were present was estimated from reference gene primer amplification. Sequencing was performed with immunoSEQ multiplex PCR; in TCRdb, only in-frame clones are kept and a portion is missing. V and J calls and clone size come straight from that table; D and trimming were deduced from the DNA. The sample contains approximately 300,000 clones, around 91% of which appear only once.

The TCR originated in a woman younger than 30 with acute COVID-19. The chain has TRBV18 and TRBJ2-1, with 15 bases aligning to TRBD2. The specimen was PBMCs or T cells enriched from blood (not recorded which). CDR3 in amino acids: CASSPGTSGRLGEQFF. The CDR3 DNA sequence: TGTGCCAGCTCACCAGGGACTAGCGGGAGGTTGGGTGAGCAGTTCTTC.